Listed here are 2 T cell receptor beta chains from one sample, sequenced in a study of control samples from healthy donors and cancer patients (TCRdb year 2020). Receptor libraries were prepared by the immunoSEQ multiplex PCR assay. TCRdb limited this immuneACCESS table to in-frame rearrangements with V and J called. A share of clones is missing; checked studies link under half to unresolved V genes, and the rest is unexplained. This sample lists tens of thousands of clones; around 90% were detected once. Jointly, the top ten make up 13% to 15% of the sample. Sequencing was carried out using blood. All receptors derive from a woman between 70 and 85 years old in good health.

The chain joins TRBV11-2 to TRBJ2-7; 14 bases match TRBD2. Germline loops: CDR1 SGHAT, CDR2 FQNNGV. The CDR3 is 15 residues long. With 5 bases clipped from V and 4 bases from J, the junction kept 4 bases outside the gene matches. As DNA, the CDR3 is TGTGCCAGCAGCAGACTAGCGGGGGGGAAATACGAGCAGTACTTC. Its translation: CASSRLAGGKYEQYF.

This chain's CDR3 is CSASKGSGGNQPQHF. The CDR3 DNA is TGCAGTGCTAGTAAGGGATCGGGGGGCAATCAGCCCCAGCATTTT. The V and J genes are TRBV20-1 and TRBJ1-5; a weak D match, TRBD1 (5 bases). This CDR3 has 15 amino acids. Germline V gene data show CDR1 as DFQATT and CDR2 as SNEGSKA (reference sequence). V shed 3 bases and J shed 2 bases, with 14 bases lying between them.